This paragraph covers one T cell receptor (beta chain) sequence. Donors were grouped by their self-reported clinical history. The assay was immunoSEQ multiplex PCR, and TCRdb's table has in-frame clones only and misses some. The table records more than 200,000 clones, 80% to 90% of them present only once. The data stem from a study of blood T cell repertoires in COVID-19. Across the study: The United States, Italy and Spain provided the acute and convalescent COVID-19 samples.

This CDR3 contains 13 residues. Germline CDR1 and CDR2: MRHNA and SNTAGT. The ends were cut back, 4 bases at V and 4 bases at J, with 10 bases in the middle. This TCR was sampled from a woman in her thirties who had recovered from COVID-19. Sequenced material: PBMCs or T cells enriched from blood (not recorded which). The rearrangement joins TRBV6-4 to TRBJ1-1, with TRBD1 as a possible D gene (6 bases). The CDR3 spells CASSGAGATEAFF. The CDR3 region has the DNA TGTGCCAGCAGTGGGGCAGGGGCCACTGAAGCTTTCTTT.